Below are 18 T cell receptor beta chains sequenced from a single sample in a study of graft-versus-host responses after intestinal transplantation. The study plated about 200,000 CFSE-labeled responders with about 200,000 irradiated, violet-dye-labeled stimulators. Sequencing used immunoSEQ multiplex PCR; TCRdb keeps in-frame clones, though not all of them. The data hold roughly 17,000 clones, with approximately 40% observed a single time. The source material was alloreactive CD8+ T cells from a mixed lymphocyte reaction culture, sampled before intestinal transplant. Subset denoted: CFSE-low proliferating T cells sorted from approximately six-day pre-transplant mixed lymphocyte reaction (GvH or HvG direction). The source of these receptors is a human patient who received an intestinal transplant.

In this sample, this clone is medium-sized. This chain joins TRBV4-1 and TRBJ2-2; 11 bases align to TRBD2. The germline gives CDR1 MGHRA, CDR2 YSYEKL. The CDR3 has 15 amino acids. Trimming at V came to 0 bases and at J to 10 bases, leaving 4 bases not matched to a gene. The CDR3 sequence is CASSQDELAGVELFF. The CDR3 DNA is TGCGCCAGCAGCCAAGACGAACTAGCGGGAGTGGAGCTGTTTTTT.

The chain joins TRBV5-1 to TRBJ1-2; 7 nucleotides match TRBD1. V was pared by 3 bases and J by 2 bases, with 19 bases of the junction left unmatched. CDR1 is SGHRS, CDR2 YFSETQ, per germline. This CDR3 is 19 amino acids long. The CDR3 region has the DNA TGCGCCAGCAGCTGGGGGGACAGCCCCGTTGCAGAGGCCAACTATGGCTACACCTTC. Translation: CASSWGDSPVAEANYGYTF.

Regarding this clone: One base away lies a much larger clone, so this may be a sequencing read error. The V and J genes are TRBV30 and TRBJ1-1; TRBD1 is a possible D gene (6 bases). Germline lookup yields CDR1 GTSNPN and CDR2 SVGIG (reference sequence). This CDR3 spans 12 amino acids. V was trimmed by 5 bases and J by 10 bases, leaving 17 bases between them. CDR3 protein: CAWGLPRGLAFF. The CDR3 nucleotides read TGTGCCTGGGGTCTTCCCAGGGGATTAGCTTTCTTT.

V usage is TRBV2 and J usage is TRBJ2-1; 13 nucleotides agree with TRBD2. The V gene's germline CDR1 is SNHLY and CDR2 FYNNEI. The CDR3 loop spans 18 amino acids. V was clipped by 7 bases and J by 9 bases; unmatched bases: 18. The CDR3 is CASKGWTSGSWWRSEQFF. The DNA of the CDR3 is TGTGCCAGCAAGGGGTGGACTAGCGGGAGCTGGTGGCGTAGTGAGCAGTTCTTC.

As concerns this clone: The junction and the germline gene differ at one end; a read error may be behind it. This rearrangement joins TRBV15 to TRBJ2-4; TRBD2 is a possible D gene (6 bases). CDR1 and CDR2 (germline): LNHNV, YYDKDF (reference sequence). The CDR3 extends over 19 amino acids. The CDR3 coding sequence is TGTGCCACCAGAAGAGGGCGGGATAGAAGGTTTCTAGCCAAAAACATTCAGTACTTC. Amino acid sequence: CATRRGRDRRFLAKNIQYF.

This clone came up a few times. The chain has TRBV27 and TRBJ1-6; D not resolved. Germline lookup yields CDR1 MNHEY and CDR2 SMNVEV (reference sequence). This CDR3 comprises 18 residues. Trimming took off 2 bases at V and 3 bases at J, with 17 bases between the two ends. CDR3 in DNA: TGTGCCAGCAGTTTAAAGGGCTCCCCTAGTCTCTATAATTCACCCCTCCACTTT. It translates to CASSLKGSPSLYNSPLHF.

The DNA for the CDR3 is TGTGCCAGCAGCTTGGCGCCGGGACAGGGCTACAATGAGCAGTTCTTC. It encodes CASSLAPGQGYNEQFF. This chain uses TRBV4-2 with TRBJ2-1, with 9 positions matching TRBD1. The germline CDR1 and CDR2 sequences are LGHNA and YNFKEQ. The CDR3 spans 16 residues. The ends lost 5 bases at V and 3 bases at J; junction bases unmatched: 8.

This chain uses TRBV9 with TRBJ2-2; 9 bases agree with TRBD1. V lost 4 bases and J lost 4; bases outside the gene matches: 8. The germline CDR1 and CDR2 sequences are SGDLS and YYNGEE. This CDR3 comprises 16 residues. Here the CDR3 reads CASSPTGGSSTGELFF. Here the CDR3 DNA reads TGTGCCAGCAGCCCAACAGGGGGCTCCTCCACCGGGGAGCTGTTTTTT.

This clone came up a few times. The genes are TRBV27 and TRBJ2-1; 7 nucleotides match TRBD1. The J segment lost 6 bases and the V segment lost 4 bases, leaving 3 bases of the junction unmatched. The CDR3 has 13 residues. The germline gives CDR1 MNHEY, CDR2 SMNVEV (reference sequence). The CDR3 region has the DNA TGTGCCAGCAGTTGGGACAGAACCAATGAGCAGTTCTTC. This codes for CASSWDRTNEQFF.

V and J are TRBV15 and TRBJ2-1; possible D gene TRBD2, 6 bases. The CDR3 is made up of 15 amino acids. Trimming took off 3 bases at V and 7 bases at J, with 16 bases between the two ends. Germline V lookup: CDR1 LNHNV, CDR2 YYDKDF (reference sequence). The CDR3 DNA sequence: TGTGCCACCAGCAGCCCCCCTGCGGGAATAAATGAGCAGTTCTTC. Translating it yields CATSSPPAGINEQFF. Variable domain in full (rest from reference TRBV15 and TRBJ2-1): DAMVIQNPRYQVTQFGKPVTLSCSQTLNHNVMYWYQQKSSQAPKLLFHYYDKDFNNEADTPDNFQSRRPNTSFCFLDIRSPGLGDTAMYLCATSSPPAGINEQFFGPGTRLTVL.

The chain recombines TRBV4-1 with TRBJ1-5; D remains ambiguous. CDR1 MGHRA and CDR2 YSYEKL come from the germline V gene. The germline V and J ends were trimmed by 3 bases and 6 bases, with 9 bases remaining between them. CDR3 length: 13 amino acids. CDR3 in amino acids: CASSQEGGQPQHF. The CDR3 region has the DNA TGCGCCAGCAGCCAGGAGGGAGGTCAGCCCCAGCATTTT.

This clone is deemed medium-sized. This sequence joins TRBV27 and TRBJ2-7; no clear D gene. Trimming took 2 bases from V and 3 from J, leaving 8 bases between them. The CDR3 extends over 13 amino acids. Germline V lookup: CDR1 MNHEY, CDR2 SMNVEV (reference sequence). The CDR3 sequence: CASSLTGLYEQYF. CDR3 coding DNA: TGTGCCAGCAGTTTAACGGGCCTCTACGAGCAGTACTTC.

This clone was observed a few times. The chain recombines TRBV6-5 with TRBJ2-1, with TRBD2 matching 12 bases. Trimming cost V 4 bases and J 2 bases; bases outside gene matches: 3. The CDR3 extends over 16 amino acids. Germline values: CDR1 MNHEY, CDR2 SVGAGI. The CDR3 loop reads CASSSLAGGPYNEQFF. The CDR3 region has the DNA TGTGCCAGCAGTTCACTAGCGGGAGGACCCTACAATGAGCAGTTCTTC.

This clone was counted between two and nine times. The chain has TRBV7-9 and TRBJ2-7, with D possibly TRBD2 on 5 matching bases. CDR3 length: 13 residues. Germline V gene data show CDR1 as SEHNR and CDR2 as FQNEAQ (reference sequence). Trimming took off 6 bases at V and 3 bases at J, with 12 bases between the two ends. The CDR3 spells CASSPGGFYEQYF. In DNA, the CDR3 is TGTGCCAGCAGTCCGGGCGGGTTCTACGAGCAGTACTTC.

The chain carries TRBV11-2 and TRBJ2-1, with D perhaps given as TRBD1 or TRBD2 (5 bases each). In germline, CDR1 is SGHAT, CDR2 FQNNGV. Trimming removed 5 bases at V and 7 bases at J, with 27 bases between. The CDR3 totals 18 residues. This CDR3 reads CASSPRGPWSLLGNEQFF. CDR3 bases: TGTGCCAGCAGCCCCCGGGGCCCCTGGTCCCTTCTTGGTAATGAGCAGTTCTTC. The full variable domain, in which reference TRBV11-2 and TRBJ2-1 provide the parts outside the CDR3, is EAGVAQSPRYKIIEKRQSVAFWCNPISGHATLYWYQQILGQGPKLLIQFQNNGVVDDSQLPKDRFSAERLKGVDSTLKIQPAKLEDSAVYLCASSPRGPWSLLGNEQFFGPGTRLTVL.

The genes are TRBV28 and TRBJ2-3; perhaps D is TRBD1 or TRBD2 (6 bases each). Germline loops: CDR1 MDHEN, CDR2 SYDVKM. The CDR3 is 16 residues long. The V gene lost 5 bases and the J gene lost 0 bases, with 15 bases spanning the gap. The CDR3: CASSLEGGPSTDTQYF. CDR3 bases: TGTGCCAGCAGTCTGGAGGGGGGCCCTAGCACAGATACGCAGTATTTT.

This clone came up a few times. This chain links TRBV6-1 with TRBJ2-7; weak D call: TRBD1 (6 bases). The CDR3 extends over 14 amino acids. Germline CDR1 reads MNHNS; CDR2 reads SASEGT. Trimming removed 3 bases from V and 0 bases from J, with 9 bases in between. CDR3 residues: CASSDRDTSYEQYF. The CDR3 DNA sequence: TGTGCCAGCAGTGACCGGGACACCTCCTACGAGCAGTACTTC.

This chain links TRBV6-6 with TRBJ2-1; TRBD1 matches at 7 bases. Germline CDR1 MNHNY, CDR2 SVGAGI (reference sequence). The length of the CDR3 is 16 residues. With 2 bases clipped from V and 9 bases from J, the junction kept 13 bases outside the gene matches. As DNA, the CDR3 is TGTGCCAGCAGTTACCGTACCTCGCAAGACAGGGCTGAGCAGTTCTTC. Its translation is CASSYRTSQDRAEQFF.